The 17 T cell receptor beta chains below all came from one sample that was sequenced in a study of T cell repertoires in cytomegalovirus infection. MiXCR, run by TCRdb on the reads, gives a single entry per CDR3 protein. The top ten hold under 20% of the sample, which has approximately 140,000 distinct CDR3 sequences, 6.5% seen once. The specimen sequenced was PBMCs. The receptors come from a human donor in good health (CMV status not recorded). Some clones in this sample may be carry-over from other donors' samples.

The chain uses TRBV29-1 and TRBJ1-2, with TRBD1 matching over 8 bases. The germline CDR1 and CDR2 sequences are SQVTM and ANQGSEA. The ends lost 4 bases at V and 0 bases at J; junction bases unmatched: 1. The CDR3 is made up of 13 amino acids. The CDR3 region has the DNA TGCAGCGTTGGGGGACAGGCTAACTATGGCTACACCTTC. It translates to CSVGGQANYGYTF.

This clonotype was seen repeatedly, ten times or more. This chain links TRBV7-3 with TRBJ1-1; a possible D gene is TRBD1 (5 bases). The CDR3 runs 14 residues. V was shortened by 3 bases and J by 4 bases, with 12 bases between the two germline ends. Germline V lookup: CDR1 SGHTA, CDR2 FQGTGA. CDR3 sequence: CASSFQGGSTEAFF. In nucleotides, the CDR3 is TGTGCCAGCAGCTTCCAGGGAGGGAGCACTGAAGCTTTCTTT.

In its sample, this clonotype was seen many times. The chain links TRBV28 to TRBJ2-1; D gene uncertain. The germline gives CDR1 MDHEN, CDR2 SYDVKM. This CDR3 is built from 14 residues. Trimming cost V 6 bases and J 7 bases, with 16 bases left between them. As DNA, the CDR3 is TGTGCCAGCAGGTCGGGCCCCCCCCGGAATGAGCAGTTCTTC. Its translation is CASRSGPPRNEQFF.

The sample holds many counts of this clonotype. The chain has TRBV20-1 and TRBJ2-1; TRBD1 matches at 8 bases. V lost 3 bases, J lost 9 bases, and 13 bases stayed unmatched. From germline, CDR1 is DFQATT and CDR2 SNEGSKA (reference sequence). The CDR3 contains 15 residues. This chain's CDR3 is CSASSGQGLIREQFF. CDR3 nucleotides: TGCAGTGCTAGCTCAGGACAGGGATTAATTCGTGAGCAGTTCTTC.

The CDR3: CASSLGAGSGNTIYF. CDR3 sequence (DNA): TGTGCCAGCAGCTTAGGCGCAGGGTCTGGAAACACCATATATTTT. This chain links TRBV7-6 with TRBJ1-3; D perhaps matches TRBD1 (5 bases). Trimming removed 1 base from V and 1 base from J, with 8 bases in between. This CDR3 region has 15 residues. Germline values: CDR1 SGHVS, CDR2 FNYEAQ.

This chain joins TRBV5-6 and TRBJ1-2, with D unresolved. Germline CDR1 and CDR2: SGHDT and YYEEEE. Trimming shortened V by 4 bases and J by 6 bases, and 10 bases separated the two germline ends. The CDR3 loop spans 12 amino acids. In DNA, the CDR3 is TGTGCCAGCAGCGACGGAAGGGATGGCTACACCTTC. This encodes CASSDGRDGYTF.

This clonotype was recorded many times. The chain uses TRBV7-6 and TRBJ2-7; D is undetermined. Germline loops: CDR1 SGHVS, CDR2 FNYEAQ. The V end was cut by 1 base, the J end by 4 bases, with 8 bases between. The CDR3 consists of 13 residues. CDR3 residues: CASSLEESYEQYF. Written as DNA, the CDR3 is TGTGCCAGCAGCTTAGAGGAGTCTTACGAGCAGTACTTC.

CDR3 bases: TGCAGTGCTAGAGTAAGGGCTACTCAAGAGACCCAGTACTTC. Its protein is CSARVRATQETQYF. J is TRBJ2-5 and V is TRBV20-1; no reliable D call. V dropped 1 base and J dropped 2 bases, with 11 bases sitting between them. Germline-derived CDR1 and CDR2 are DFQATT and SNEGSKA (reference sequence). The CDR3 is made up of 14 amino acids.

The table lists this clonotype with many counts. The chain joins TRBV4-3 to TRBJ2-2; possible D gene TRBD2, 5 bases. The V gene lost 6 bases and the J gene lost 2 bases, with 10 bases spanning the gap. The germline V gene encodes CDR1 LGHNA and CDR2 YSLEER. The CDR3 is 14 amino acids. CDR3 DNA sequence: TGCGCCAGCAGACGGACGGGAAACACCGGGGAGCTGTTTTTT. This sequence encodes CASRRTGNTGELFF.

The sample holds many counts of this clonotype. This chain uses TRBV19 with TRBJ2-7; perhaps TRBD1 as D (5 bases). The germline V and J ends were trimmed by 3 bases and 3 bases, with 12 bases remaining between them. Looked up from germline, CDR1 is LNHDA and CDR2 is SQIVND (reference sequence). The CDR3 extends over 14 amino acids. CDR3 residues: CASSIEQGYYEQYF. The CDR3, as DNA: TGTGCCAGTAGTATTGAGCAGGGATACTACGAGCAGTACTTC.

This chain uses TRBV7-9 with TRBJ2-3, with 8 bases identical to TRBD1. Losses at the gene ends were 9 bases for V and 3 bases for J; bases not matched to a gene: 2. CDR3 size: 12 residues. CDR1 SEHNR and CDR2 FQNEAQ come from the germline V gene (reference sequence). The CDR3 DNA sequence: TGTGCCAGTACAGGGGGAACAGATACGCAGTATTTT. The encoded protein is CASTGGTDTQYF.

This clonotype was counted a few times. The rearrangement links TRBV7-9 to TRBJ1-2; D remains unclear. The V end was cut by 1 base, the J end by 5 bases, with 11 bases between. CDR3 length: 14 amino acids. CDR1 and CDR2 (germline): SEHNR, FQNEAQ (reference sequence). CDR3 sequence: CASSLDVGGYGYTF. CDR3 DNA: TGTGCCAGCAGCTTAGATGTGGGAGGTTATGGCTACACCTTC.

Ten or more counts support this clonotype. The chain uses TRBV7-2 and TRBJ2-1; 8 bases line up with TRBD2. With V trimmed by 3 bases and J by 4 bases, 14 bases remained unmatched. Germline CDR1 is SGHTA and CDR2 is FQGNSA. CDR3 size: 18 residues. In nucleotides, the CDR3 is TGTGCCAGCAGCTTGATCGGGACGGGGGGGCTCAGGTACAATGAGCAGTTCTTC. Residues: CASSLIGTGGLRYNEQFF.

This clonotype was counted ten times or more. This rearrangement joins TRBV7-2 to TRBJ1-1; D remains ambiguous. The CDR3 loop spans 13 amino acids. CDR1 SGHTA and CDR2 FQGNSA come from the germline V gene. The V and J ends lost 6 bases and 5 bases respectively, with 13 bases between them. This chain's CDR3 is CASSPIGETEAFF. CDR3 bases: TGTGCCAGCAGTCCCATCGGGGAGACTGAAGCTTTCTTT.

This clonotype was observed many times. The V gene is TRBV28, the J gene TRBJ2-6; D uncertain. V was trimmed by 3 bases and J by 0 bases, leaving 3 bases between them. The length of the CDR3 is 14 residues. The germline V gene has CDR1 MDHEN and CDR2 SYDVKM. CDR3 region: CASSLSSGANVLTF. As DNA, the CDR3 is TGTGCCAGCAGTTTGAGCTCTGGGGCCAACGTCCTGACTTTC.

In DNA form, the CDR3 reads TGTGCCAGCAGCCAAGCTCTGGGGCGCGGGAACACTGAAGCTTTCTTT. Protein: CASSQALGRGNTEAFF. The J gene is TRBJ1-1, the V gene TRBV14; the D gene is possibly TRBD1 (5 bases). Germline CDR1 SGHDN, CDR2 FVKESK. The CDR3 has 16 residues. V lost 1 base, J lost 1 base, and 13 bases lay in between.

This clonotype was recorded many times. This chain joins TRBV19 and TRBJ1-3; 10 bases are a match to TRBD1. CDR1 is LNHDA, CDR2 SQIVND, per germline (reference sequence). The CDR3 sequence is 18 residues long. J lost 1 base, V lost 1 base, and 7 bases had no gene match. For the CDR3, the DNA is TGTGCCAGTAGTATAGCACCGGGACAGGGGACGTCTGGAAACACCATATATTTT. This sequence encodes CASSIAPGQGTSGNTIYF.